This passage covers 24 T cell receptor beta chains from one sample sequenced in a study of blood T cell repertoires in COVID-19. The repertoire was sequenced with immunoSEQ multiplex PCR; TCRdb's copy has only in-frame clones and lacks some. The table records about 150,000 clones, around 90% of them present only once. The sample comprised peripheral blood. The origin of the receptors is a man aged 45-65 years who had recovered from COVID-19.

V is TRBV11-2 and J is TRBJ2-1; 9 positions agree with TRBD2. CDR3 size: 16 residues. Trimming took 6 bases from V and 9 from J; bases not matched to a gene: 15. Germline V lookup: CDR1 SGHAT, CDR2 FQNNGV. CDR3 DNA sequence: TGTGCCAGCAGTCCATATGGGGGACTAGCTTCGAGTGAGCAGTTCTTC. Translation: CASSPYGGLASSEQFF.

This chain uses TRBV7-2 with TRBJ2-3; 16 nucleotides align to TRBD2. The V gene's germline CDR1 is SGHTA and CDR2 FQGNSA. J was trimmed by 6 bases and V by 6 bases; bases with no gene match: 12. The CDR3 runs to 18 residues. This CDR3 reads CASSLRGLAGGLGDTQYF. The CDR3 DNA follows: TGTGCCAGCAGTCTTCGGGGACTAGCGGGGGGGCTTGGCGATACGCAGTATTTT.

The chain recombines TRBV11-2 with TRBJ2-1; 9 nucleotides line up with TRBD2. Germline V gene data show CDR1 as SGHAT and CDR2 as FQNNGV. V lost 3 bases, J lost 0 bases, and 12 bases stayed unmatched. The CDR3 extends over 19 amino acids. The CDR3 reads CASSFALAGFLSSYNEQFF. CDR3 nucleotides: TGTGCCAGCAGCTTTGCGCTAGCGGGGTTTTTAAGCTCCTACAATGAGCAGTTCTTC.

The chain couples TRBV6-5 to TRBJ2-5, with 7 bases lining up with TRBD1. The CDR3 spans 15 residues. From germline, CDR1 is MNHEY and CDR2 SVGAGI. The ends lost 6 bases at V and 1 base at J; junction bases unmatched: 8. CDR3 amino acids: CASSHGTAPQETQYF. CDR3 DNA: TGTGCCAGCAGCCATGGGACAGCTCCCCAAGAGACCCAGTACTTC.

The chain has TRBV6-5 and TRBJ2-7; 8 positions match TRBD1. Germline V gene sequence: CDR1 MNHEY, CDR2 SVGAGI. J lost 6 bases, V lost 4 bases, and 14 bases had no gene match. The length of the CDR3 is 16 residues. CDR3 sequence: CASSSLTSGTGFEQYF. DNA for the CDR3: TGTGCCAGCAGTTCCCTAACGTCCGGGACAGGATTCGAGCAGTACTTC.

V and J are TRBV29-1 and TRBJ2-3, with TRBD2 matching 10 bases. Germline V lookup: CDR1 SQVTM, CDR2 ANQGSEA. V was pared by 1 base and J by 7 bases, with 5 bases of the junction left unmatched. This CDR3 has 14 residues. The CDR3 reads CSVEVSSGRNTQYF. Written as DNA, the CDR3 is TGCAGCGTTGAAGTGTCTAGCGGGAGAAATACGCAGTATTTT.

V and J are TRBV18 and TRBJ2-7, with TRBD1 as a possible D gene (5 bases). In germline, CDR1 is KGHSH, CDR2 LQKENI. V lost 2 bases, J lost 0 bases, and 11 bases lay in between. There are 15 residues in the CDR3. CDR3 bases: TGTGCCAGCTCACCAACTACAGGACCCTCCTACGAGCAGTACTTC. It translates to CASSPTTGPSYEQYF.

This chain joins TRBV7-2 and TRBJ2-5, with D perhaps TRBD1 (5 bases). Deletions cut 5 bases from V and 7 bases from J, with 20 bases between. The CDR3 contains 15 residues. Germline V gives CDR1 SGHTA, CDR2 FQGNSA. Here the CDR3 DNA reads TGTGCCAGCAGCCCCATTGGGCGAGGTCAGGGGACCCAGTACTTC. It specifies CASSPIGRGQGTQYF.

The chain employs TRBV5-6 and TRBJ2-7; D is undetermined. CDR1 and CDR2 (germline): SGHDT, YYEEEE. Trimming took off 1 base at V and 0 bases at J, with 20 bases between the two ends. The CDR3 extends over 18 amino acids. CDR3 in DNA: TGTGCCAGCAGCTTGCTCGTTCCAGGCCCTGCGAGCTCCTACGAGCAGTACTTC. Translation gives CASSLLVPGPASSYEQYF.

There are many counts of this clone. V gene TRBV18 combines with J gene TRBJ2-1; the match to TRBD1 covers 11 bases. The CDR3 covers 16 residues. With V trimmed by 2 bases and J by 7 bases, 7 bases remained unmatched. From germline, CDR1 is KGHSH and CDR2 LQKENI. CDR3 protein: CASSPRVGQGANEQFF. CDR3 in DNA: TGTGCCAGCTCACCAAGGGTCGGACAGGGGGCTAATGAGCAGTTCTTC.

V and J are TRBV9 and TRBJ2-7; D is possibly TRBD2 (6 bases). Germline CDR1 is SGDLS and CDR2 is YYNGEE. Trimming took off 2 bases at V and 9 bases at J, with 18 bases between the two ends. The length of the CDR3 is 14 residues. The CDR3: CASSVRDLEYGQYF. CDR3 coding DNA: TGTGCCAGCAGCGTCCGGGACTTAGAATATGGGCAGTACTTC.

The chain employs TRBV7-9 and TRBJ2-7; 9 bases match TRBD2. Germline values: CDR1 SEHNR, CDR2 FQNEAQ (reference sequence). This CDR3 has 15 amino acids. Trimming at V came to 4 bases and at J to 0 bases, leaving 4 bases not matched to a gene. The DNA of the CDR3 is TGTGCCAGCAGCTCATATAGCGGGAGCTCCTACGAGCAGTACTTC. This encodes CASSSYSGSSYEQYF.

As DNA, the CDR3 is TGCGCCAGCAGCGGTGACAGCGAGCAGTACTTC. Translation: CASSGDSEQYF. The rearrangement uses TRBV5-1 and TRBJ2-7, with D perhaps TRBD1 (5 bases). Trimming removed 4 bases at V and 6 bases at J, with 8 bases between. Germline V gene data show CDR1 as SGHRS and CDR2 as YFSETQ. CDR3 size: 11 residues. The full variable domain, with the rest looked up from reference TRBV5-1 and TRBJ2-7, is KAGVTQTPRYLIKTRGQQVTLSCSPISGHRSVSWYQQTPGQGLQFLFEYFSETQRNKGNFPGRFSGRQFSNSRSEMNVSTLELGDSALYLCASSGDSEQYFGPGTRLTVT.

The gene calls are TRBV6-6 and TRBJ1-4; D unclear. The CDR3 runs to 12 residues. Trimming removed 6 bases from V and 10 bases from J, with 12 bases in between. Germline V CDR1 and CDR2: MNHNY, SVGAGI (reference sequence). CDR3 protein: CASRTDLTKLFF. The CDR3 coding sequence is TGTGCCAGCAGGACGGACTTAACAAAACTGTTTTTT.

V is TRBV11-2 and J is TRBJ2-1; TRBD1 agrees at 9 bases. Trimming removed 1 base from V and 7 bases from J; junction bases left unmatched: 11. CDR1 is SGHAT and CDR2 is FQNNGV in the germline V gene. The CDR3 sequence is 17 residues long. The CDR3 DNA sequence: TGTGCCAGCAGCTTAGGATTCGGGGACAGGGAGTCGAATGAGCAGTTCTTC. Its protein is CASSLGFGDRESNEQFF.

This clone has only one observation. This chain joins TRBV7-2 and TRBJ2-2; unclear D gene. With 6 bases removed from V and 2 bases from J, the gap between germline ends came to 10 bases. Germline V gene data show CDR1 as SGHTA and CDR2 as FQGNSA. CDR3 size: 14 residues. The chain's CDR3 is CASRSDFNTGELFF. The CDR3 nucleotides read TGTGCCAGCAGGTCTGACTTCAACACCGGGGAGCTGTTTTTT.

CDR3 amino acids: CASTRTQFTDTQYF. CDR3 nucleotide sequence: TGTGCCAGCACCCGGACACAATTCACAGATACGCAGTATTTT. V is TRBV6-6 and J is TRBJ2-3; tentative D call: TRBD1 (5 bases). Germline loops: CDR1 MNHNY, CDR2 SVGAGI (reference sequence). This CDR3 spans 14 amino acids. The V end was cut by 7 bases, the J end by 2 bases, with 13 bases between.

By proportion, this clone is medium-sized. V gene TRBV15 combines with J gene TRBJ1-6; D is unclear. The CDR3 has 15 amino acids. Germline CDR1 LNHNV, CDR2 YYDKDF (reference sequence). The V gene lost 0 bases and the J gene lost 9 bases, with 12 bases spanning the gap. In DNA form, the CDR3 reads TGTGCCACCAGCAGAGATAGGGAGGGAGGTTCACCCCTCCACTTT. It specifies CATSRDREGGSPLHF.

The V and J genes are TRBV28 and TRBJ2-7; 7 bases align to TRBD1. Germline assignment: CDR1 MDHEN and CDR2 SYDVKM. The ends lost 10 bases at V and 3 bases at J; junction bases unmatched: 6. The CDR3 is 12 amino acids. The CDR3 bases are TGTGCCACCTATTGGACAGGCTACGAGCAGTACTTC. Residues: CATYWTGYEQYF.

The J gene is TRBJ1-2, the V gene TRBV25-1; D is perhaps TRBD1 (6 bases). The CDR3 covers 16 residues. V was shortened by 1 base and J by 7 bases, with 19 bases between the two germline ends. Germline CDR1 is MGHDK and CDR2 is SYGVNS. This CDR3 reads CASSEWGTGSLAGYTF. As DNA, the CDR3 is TGTGCCAGCAGTGAATGGGGAACAGGGAGTCTGGCTGGCTACACCTTC.

V usage is TRBV6-5 and J usage is TRBJ1-2; possibly TRBD1 for D (6 bases). This CDR3 has 14 amino acids. V gave up 6 bases and J gave up 4 bases, with 15 bases separating them. Germline V lookup: CDR1 MNHEY, CDR2 SVGAGI. CDR3 sequence reads: CASSSGGAGYGYTF. The CDR3 nucleotides are TGTGCCAGCAGCTCCGGGGGGGCGGGCTATGGCTACACCTTC.

This chain joins TRBV5-4 and TRBJ1-2, with D tentatively TRBD1 (5 bases). V lost 4 bases to trimming and J lost 10 bases, with 17 bases between them. CDR1 is SGHNT and CDR2 is YYREEE in the germline V gene (reference sequence). The CDR3 extends over 13 amino acids. CDR3 in DNA: TGTGCCAGCAGCCACCAGGACATCGAGTTCTACACCTTC. This encodes CASSHQDIEFYTF. Supplemented by reference TRBV5-4 and TRBJ1-2, the full variable domain reads ETGVTQSPTHLIKTRGQQVTLRCSSQSGHNTVSWYQQALGQGPQFIFQYYREEENGRGNFPPRFSGLQFPNYSSELNVNALELDDSALYLCASSHQDIEFYTFGSGTRLTVV.

The rearrangement joins TRBV6-5 to TRBJ2-7; TRBD2 matches at 7 bases. The V gene's germline CDR1 is MNHEY and CDR2 SVGAGI. The CDR3 loop spans 15 amino acids. V dropped 7 bases and J dropped 0; count of bases not matched to a gene: 9. The CDR3 loop is CASTVESGNSYEQYF. The CDR3 nucleotides read TGTGCCAGCACCGTTGAAAGCGGGAACTCCTACGAGCAGTACTTC.

The gene calls are TRBV30 and TRBJ1-5, with TRBD1 matching over 9 bases. Germline CDR1 is GTSNPN and CDR2 is SVGIG (reference sequence). This CDR3 has 15 amino acids. V was clipped by 4 bases and J by 4 bases; unmatched bases: 8. The CDR3 region is CAWTLGDRANQPQHF. CDR3 nucleotides: TGTGCCTGGACTTTGGGGGACAGGGCGAATCAGCCCCAGCATTTT. Based on the CDR3 plus reference TRBV30 and TRBJ1-5, the full variable domain is SQTIHQWPATLVQPVGSPLSLECTVEGTSNPNLYWYRQAAGRGLQLLFYSVGIGQISSEVPQNLSASRPQDRQFILSSKKLLLSDSGFYLCAWTLGDRANQPQHFGDGTRLSIL.